Listed below are T cell receptor beta chains from one sample, sequenced in a study of T-cell reconstitution after alpha-beta-depleted transplantation in children. TCRdb reprocessed the PCR reads with MiXCR, giving one entry per CDR3 protein. The sample lists some 600,000 distinct CDR3 sequences, over 10% occurring once. The sequencing used PBMCs, mostly from graft donor cells, collected 360 days after TCRalphabeta/CD19-depleted stem cell transplant. All receptors come from a male patient aged 5 to 17 who had a stem cell transplant for acute myeloid leukemia, so the T cells may come from the graft donor. Each CDR3 is given with its conserved first and last residue. A D gene is named only where the DNA matches it firmly. Clone size, where shown, is once, few, many, or a class for clones that have expanded.

J,V,D,size,CDR3,DNA
TRBJ2-5,TRBV6-2/TRBV6-3,.,many,CASRPLRGATGTQYF,TGTGCCAGCAGACCCCTCCGGGGGGCTACGGGGACCCAGTACTTC
TRBJ2-7,TRBV20-1,TRBD2,.,CSARELAGAYEQYF,TGCAGTGCTAGAGAACTAGCGGGAGCCTACGAGCAGTACTTC
TRBJ2-7,TRBV30,.,.,CAWSGLQLSTQYF,TGTGCCTGGAGTGGTTTACAGCTCTCAACGCAGTACTTC
TRBJ2-1,TRBV29-1,.,.,CSVVGHLSSYNEQFF,TGCAGCGTTGTTGGACACCTCAGCTCCTACAATGAGCAGTTCTTC
TRBJ2-1,TRBV20-1,.,.,CSARDRTYNEEFF,TGCAGTGCGAGGGACCGAACCTACAATGAGGAGTTCTTC
TRBJ2-1,TRBV29-1,.,many,CSVEWRAGPYNEQFF,TGCAGCGTTGAATGGAGGGCAGGACCGTACAATGAGCAGTTCTTC
TRBJ2-1,TRBV10-2,.,few,CASSELGGIKPLNEQFF,TGCGCCAGCAGTGAGTTGGGCGGGATTAAGCCTTTAAATGAGCAGTTCTTC
TRBJ2-3,TRBV19,TRBD2,.,CASRLAGAPDTQYF,TGTGCCAGTCGACTAGCGGGGGCCCCAGATACGCAGTATTTT
TRBJ1-3,TRBV7-3,.,few,CASSQQGSGNTIYF,TGTGCCAGCAGTCAACAGGGATCTGGAAACACCATATATTTT
TRBJ2-5,TRBV7-2,TRBD2,few,CASSWEGSNQETQYF,TGTGCCAGCAGTTGGGAGGGGTCGAACCAAGAGACCCAGTACTTC
TRBJ2-6,TRBV6-8,TRBD1,few,CASSYRDSPTGANVLTF,TGTGCCAGCAGTTACAGGGACAGCCCGACTGGGGCCAACGTCCTGACTTTC
TRBJ1-1,TRBV18,.,.,CASSPTEGNTEAFF,TGTGCCAGCTCACCTACCGAGGGGAACACTGAAGCTTTCTTT
TRBJ1-1,TRBV29-1,.,many,CSVELRGSNTEAFF,TGCAGCGTTGAACTCCGGGGGTCGAACACTGAAGCTTTCTTT
TRBJ2-7,TRBV7-9,.,.,CASRLLSYEQYF,TGTGCCAGCAGGTTACTATCCTACGAGCAGTACTTC
TRBJ1-2,TRBV29-1,TRBD1,few,CSVEGTGGSYGYTF,TGCAGCGTTGAGGGGACAGGTGGGAGCTATGGCTACACCTTC
TRBJ2-7,TRBV29-1,.,many,CSVVDLSTSYEQYF,TGCAGCGTTGTTGATTTATCGACTTCCTACGAGCAGTACTTC
TRBJ2-5,TRBV6-5,TRBD2,.,CASSYLGREEETQYF,TGTGCCAGCAGTTACTTGGGGCGGGAGGAGGAGACCCAGTACTTC
TRBJ2-5,TRBV28,TRBD2,few,CASSLGLAEQETQYF,TGTGCCAGCTCCCTCGGACTAGCGGAACAAGAGACCCAGTACTTC
TRBJ2-6,TRBV7-3,TRBD1,few,CASSPAQTGTGANVLTF,TGTGCCAGCAGCCCCGCCCAGACAGGGACCGGGGCCAACGTCCTGACTTTC
TRBJ2-3,TRBV20-1,.,.,CSARDVASTDTQYF,TGCAGTGCTAGAGATGTAGCCTCCACAGATACGCAGTATTTT
TRBJ1-3,TRBV4-2,.,.,CASSQDAGPGNTIYF,TGTGCCAGCAGCCAAGACGCGGGCCCTGGAAACACCATATATTTT
TRBJ2-1,TRBV24-1,.,many,CATSDWGGANEQFF,TGTGCCACCAGTGATTGGGGTGGCGCCAATGAGCAGTTCTTC
TRBJ2-1,TRBV28,TRBD2,once,CASSLTGVAGGLSYNEQFF,TGTGCCAGCAGCTTGACCGGGGTAGCGGGAGGACTAAGTTACAATGAGCAGTTCTTC
TRBJ1-1,TRBV12-5,.,.,CASGLVLRNTEAFF,TGTGCTAGTGGTTTGGTTCTCAGGAACACTGAAGCTTTCTTT
TRBJ2-1,TRBV29-1,.,many,CSVVNHEQFF,TGCAGCGTTGTTAACCATGAGCAGTTCTTC
TRBJ2-3,TRBV28,.,few,CASTPLGARSTDTQYF,TGTGCCAGCACTCCCCTAGGGGCGCGGAGCACAGATACGCAGTATTTT
TRBJ2-3,TRBV28,.,many,CASSFHSLTTDTQYF,TGTGCCAGCAGTTTTCATAGTCTTACTACAGATACGCAGTATTTT
TRBJ2-7,TRBV3-1,.,.,CASSQAMEQYF,TGTGCCAGCAGCCAAGCGATGGAGCAGTACTTC
TRBJ2-3,TRBV28,TRBD2,few,CASSYRLAGYTDTQYF,TGTGCCAGCAGTTACCGACTAGCGGGGTACACAGATACGCAGTATTTT
TRBJ2-2,TRBV5-5,TRBD1,few,CASSLWDRVAGELFF,TGTGCCAGCAGCCTCTGGGACAGGGTCGCCGGGGAGCTGTTTTTT
TRBJ2-1,TRBV14,.,many,CASSQLTSYNEQFF,TGTGCCAGCAGCCAGCTAACTTCCTACAATGAGCAGTTCTTC
TRBJ2-1,TRBV18,.,.,CASSSFGRSLSNEQFF,TGTGCCAGCTCTTCCTTCGGCCGAAGCCTCTCCAATGAGCAGTTCTTC
TRBJ2-5,TRBV20-1,.,few,CSARTGKRVEETQYF,TGCAGTGCTAGGACGGGGAAGCGGGTTGAAGAGACCCAGTACTTC
TRBJ2-2,TRBV6-5,TRBD1,.,CASSYSGSTGSILAGELFF,TGTGCCAGCAGTTACTCAGGCTCGACAGGGAGCATCTTGGCCGGGGAGCTGTTTTTT
TRBJ2-7,TRBV20-1,TRBD2,few,CSAREGVPAGPAYEQYF,TGCAGTGCTAGAGAGGGGGTTCCAGCGGGGCCAGCCTACGAGCAGTACTTC
TRBJ2-3,TRBV4-3,.,.,CASSQDTSGPDTDTQYF,TGCGCCAGCAGCCAAGATACCAGCGGGCCAGACACAGATACGCAGTATTTT
TRBJ2-2,TRBV24-1,TRBD1,few,CATSDFKDRDTGELFF,TGTGCCACCAGTGATTTTAAGGACAGGGACACCGGGGAGCTGTTTTTT
TRBJ1-1,TRBV29-1,.,.,CSVSGIYTEAFF,TGCAGCGTCTCCGGGATTTACACTGAAGCTTTCTTT
TRBJ2-7,TRBV20-1,.,many,CSASRPGYYEQYF,TGCAGTGCTAGCAGGCCAGGGTACTACGAGCAGTACTTC
TRBJ2-1,TRBV4-3,.,many,CASSQDEGSYNEQFF,TGCGCCAGCAGCCAAGATGAGGGCTCCTACAATGAGCAGTTCTTC
TRBJ2-1,TRBV11-1,TRBD2,.,CASSLGLAGEGEQFF,TGTGCCAGCAGCCTTGGACTAGCGGGAGAAGGTGAGCAGTTCTTC
TRBJ2-1,TRBV3-1,.,many,CASSLENFF,TGTGCCAGCAGCCTAGAGAACTTCTTC